This T cell receptor (beta chain) was found in a study of metastatic and nonmetastatic thyroid tumors. Methods used by the authors: A papillary thyroid cancer distant-metastasis classifier was built from CDR3 differences across clinicopathological groups. TCRdb re-clonotyped the PCR reads via MiXCR. These V and J calls are TCRdb output, not the study's own analysis. Of over 10,000 clones in the sample, 31% were seen once. This clone appeared a few times. Patients had received no treatment of any kind before thyroid surgery. Germline values: CDR1 LGHDT, CDR2 YNNKEL (reference sequence). The V and J ends lost 0 bases and 10 bases respectively, with 9 bases between them. This CDR3 comprises 13 residues.

J is TRBJ1-4 and V is TRBV3-1, with D maybe TRBD1 (6 bases). Sample: tumor tissue. The sequence derives from a female donor with papillary thyroid cancer or a benign thyroid nodule (not recorded which). Some clones in this sample may be carry-over from other donors' samples. As DNA, the CDR3 is TGTGCCAGCAGCCAAGAGGGGGGCGGAAAACTGTTTTTT. Encoded protein: CASSQEGGGKLFF.